This T cell receptor beta chain was profiled in a study of blood T cell repertoires in COVID-19. Study information: COVID-19 samples collected from the United States, Italy and Spain covered acute and convalescent phases. Sample material is recorded as cDNA or gDNA derived from T cells, B-cell-depleted T cells, or PBMCs.

The germline V gene encodes CDR1 SNHLY and CDR2 FYNNEI. Unmatched junction bases numbered 7, after V lost 4 bases and J lost 4 bases. This CDR3 is built from 15 residues. Original processing notes: Reference gene primer amplification gave estimated nucleated cell counts. Clones were read by immunoSEQ multiplex PCR, and TCRdb kept only the in-frame ones, dropping some. D and trimming were read from the DNA, whereas the V and J calls and clone size are those reported in that table. The sample has around 110,000 clones; over 60% are singletons. The V and J genes are TRBV2 and TRBJ2-7, with TRBD2 identical over 10 bases. Sequenced sample: peripheral blood. This receptor was taken from a man older than 75 with COVID-19, enrolled during active disease. The CDR3 sequence is CASSAAGGPPYEQYF. The CDR3 DNA follows: TGTGCCAGCAGTGCAGCGGGAGGGCCGCCTTACGAGCAGTACTTC.